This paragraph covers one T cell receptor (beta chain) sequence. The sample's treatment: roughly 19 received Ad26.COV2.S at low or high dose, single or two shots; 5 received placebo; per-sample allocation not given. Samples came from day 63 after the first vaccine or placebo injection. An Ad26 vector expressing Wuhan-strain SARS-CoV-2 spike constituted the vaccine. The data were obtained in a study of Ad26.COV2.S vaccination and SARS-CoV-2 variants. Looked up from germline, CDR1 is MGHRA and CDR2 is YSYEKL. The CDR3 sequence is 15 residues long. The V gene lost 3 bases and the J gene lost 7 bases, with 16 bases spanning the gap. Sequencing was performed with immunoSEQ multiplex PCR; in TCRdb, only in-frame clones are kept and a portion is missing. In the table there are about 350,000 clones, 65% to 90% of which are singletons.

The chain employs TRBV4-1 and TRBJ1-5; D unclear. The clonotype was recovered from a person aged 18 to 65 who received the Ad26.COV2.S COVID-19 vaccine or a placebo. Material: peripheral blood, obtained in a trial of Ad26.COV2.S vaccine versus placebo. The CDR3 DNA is TGCGCCAGCAGCCAGAGGTACAGCAACGAACAGCCCCAGCATTTT. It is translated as CASSQRYSNEQPQHF.